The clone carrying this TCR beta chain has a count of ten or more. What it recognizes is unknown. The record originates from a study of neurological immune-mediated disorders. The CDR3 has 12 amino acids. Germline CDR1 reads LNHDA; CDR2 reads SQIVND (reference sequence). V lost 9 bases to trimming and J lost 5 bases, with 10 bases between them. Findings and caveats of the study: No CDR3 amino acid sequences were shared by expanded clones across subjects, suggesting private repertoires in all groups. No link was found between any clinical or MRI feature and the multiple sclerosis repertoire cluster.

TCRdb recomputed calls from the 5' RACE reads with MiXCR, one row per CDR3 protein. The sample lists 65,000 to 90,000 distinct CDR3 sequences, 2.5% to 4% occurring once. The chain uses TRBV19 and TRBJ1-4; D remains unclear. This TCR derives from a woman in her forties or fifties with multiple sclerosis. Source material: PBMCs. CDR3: CASTRGNEKLFF. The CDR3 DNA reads TGTGCCAGCACCCGGGGAAATGAAAAACTGTTTTTT.